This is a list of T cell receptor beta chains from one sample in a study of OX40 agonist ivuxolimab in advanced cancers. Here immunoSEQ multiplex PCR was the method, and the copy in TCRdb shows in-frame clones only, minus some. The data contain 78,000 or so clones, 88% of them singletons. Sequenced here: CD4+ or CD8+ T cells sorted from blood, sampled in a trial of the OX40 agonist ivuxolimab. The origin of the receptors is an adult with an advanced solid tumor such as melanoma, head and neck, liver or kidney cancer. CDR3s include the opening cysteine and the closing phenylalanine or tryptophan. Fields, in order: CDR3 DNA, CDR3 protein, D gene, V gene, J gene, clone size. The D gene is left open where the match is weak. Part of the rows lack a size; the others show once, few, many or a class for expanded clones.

CDR3 DNA: TGCAGTGCCCCTAGAGCGGAGACCCAGTACTTC
CDR3 protein: CSAPRAETQYF
D gene: .
V gene: TRBV20-1
J gene: TRBJ2-5
clone size: .

CDR3 DNA: TGTGCCAGCAGCTCTAGCGGGGCCGGAGAGACCCAGTACTTC
CDR3 protein: CASSSSGAGETQYF
D gene: TRBD2
V gene: TRBV28
J gene: TRBJ2-5
clone size: .

CDR3 DNA: TGTGCCAGCAGCCCAGACGGGACCACCCAGCCCCAGCATTTT
CDR3 protein: CASSPDGTTQPQHF
D gene: .
V gene: TRBV6-1
J gene: TRBJ1-5
clone size: once

CDR3 DNA: TGCGCCAGCAGCCGCACGGGGACAGGTTACAATGAGCAGTTCTTC
CDR3 protein: CASSRTGTGYNEQFF
D gene: TRBD1
V gene: TRBV5-1
J gene: TRBJ2-1
clone size: .

CDR3 DNA: TGTGCCAGCAGCCGAATACGTAACGAGCAGTGCTTC
CDR3 protein: CASSRIRNEQCF
D gene: .
V gene: TRBV7-9
J gene: TRBJ2-7
clone size: once

CDR3 DNA: TGCAGCGATTTGGTTGCGGTCTATGGCTACACCTTC
CDR3 protein: CSDLVAVYGYTF
D gene: .
V gene: TRBV29-1
J gene: TRBJ1-2
clone size: .

CDR3 DNA: TGTGCCAGCACCCAAGACGGTCCTTCGGAGACCCAGTACTTC
CDR3 protein: CASTQDGPSETQYF
D gene: .
V gene: TRBV5-4
J gene: TRBJ2-5
clone size: .

CDR3 DNA: TGTGCCACCAGCAGAGAAGAAGGGAGGGCTTTCTTT
CDR3 protein: CATSREEGRAFF
D gene: .
V gene: TRBV15
J gene: TRBJ1-1
clone size: .

CDR3 DNA: TGCGCCAGCAGCTTGGTACTAGCGGGGCTCGCGAACACCGGGGAGCTGTTTTTT
CDR3 protein: CASSLVLAGLANTGELFF
D gene: TRBD2
V gene: TRBV5-1
J gene: TRBJ2-2
clone size: .

CDR3 DNA: TGTGCCAGCTGGGGGGGACGCTCTGGGGCCAACGTCCTGACTTTC
CDR3 protein: CASWGGRSGANVLTF
D gene: TRBD2
V gene: TRBV6-1
J gene: TRBJ2-6
clone size: .

CDR3 DNA: TGTGCCAGCAGTACGCCCCCAGGGCAGTACTTC
CDR3 protein: CASSTPPGQYF
D gene: .
V gene: TRBV6-5
J gene: TRBJ2-7
clone size: .

CDR3 DNA: TGTGCCAGCAGCCCAAGGACAGGGTCTGGAAACACCATATATTTT
CDR3 protein: CASSPRTGSGNTIYF
D gene: TRBD1
V gene: TRBV9
J gene: TRBJ1-3
clone size: .

CDR3 DNA: TGCAGCGTGGGACAGGGTAGAGAGACCCAGTACTTC
CDR3 protein: CSVGQGRETQYF
D gene: TRBD1
V gene: TRBV29-1
J gene: TRBJ2-5
clone size: .

CDR3 DNA: TGTGCCATCAGTGAGTCGCGGGCACTGGGGCAGTTCTTC
CDR3 protein: CAISESRALGQFF
D gene: .
V gene: TRBV10-3
J gene: TRBJ2-1
clone size: .

CDR3 DNA: TGTGCCAGCAGTGAATTCCTCCCCCAGAGCTCTGGAAACACCATATATTTT
CDR3 protein: CASSEFLPQSSGNTIYF
D gene: .
V gene: TRBV2
J gene: TRBJ1-3
clone size: .

CDR3 DNA: TGTGCCAGCAGCCAACAGGGAATTGAAGCTTTCTTT
CDR3 protein: CASSQQGIEAFF
D gene: .
V gene: TRBV7-9
J gene: TRBJ1-1
clone size: once

CDR3 DNA: TGTGCCAGCAGCTCCCGTGGGGGTAATGAAAAACTGTTTTTT
CDR3 protein: CASSSRGGNEKLFF
D gene: .
V gene: TRBV11-2
J gene: TRBJ1-4
clone size: .

CDR3 DNA: TGTGCCAGCAGCCTCTATAACCCGGTCCTCACTGAAGCTTTCTTT
CDR3 protein: CASSLYNPVLTEAFF
D gene: .
V gene: TRBV5-8
J gene: TRBJ1-1
clone size: .

CDR3 DNA: TGTGCCAGCGAGAATGGGCTCTTAGGTCAGCCCCAGCATTTT
CDR3 protein: CASENGLLGQPQHF
D gene: .
V gene: TRBV6-1
J gene: TRBJ1-5
clone size: .

CDR3 DNA: TGCGCCAGCAGCGATCGGGAGGGCTATGGCTACACCTTC
CDR3 protein: CASSDREGYGYTF
D gene: .
V gene: TRBV5-1
J gene: TRBJ1-2
clone size: .

CDR3 DNA: TGTGCCAGCATAGGGGGTTGGGGGCAAGAGACCCAGTACTTC
CDR3 protein: CASIGGWGQETQYF
D gene: .
V gene: TRBV2
J gene: TRBJ2-5
clone size: .

CDR3 DNA: TGTGCCTGGAGTGTAGGACAGGGGGGCGAGACCCAGTACTTC
CDR3 protein: CAWSVGQGGETQYF
D gene: TRBD1
V gene: TRBV30
J gene: TRBJ2-5
clone size: .

CDR3 DNA: TGTGCCAGCAGCTTCTCCGGGACTAGCGGGAGGAATGAGCAGTTCTTC
CDR3 protein: CASSFSGTSGRNEQFF
D gene: TRBD2
V gene: TRBV11-2
J gene: TRBJ2-1
clone size: .

CDR3 DNA: TGTGCCACACGGACAGGAAATTCACCCCTCCACTTT
CDR3 protein: CATRTGNSPLHF
D gene: TRBD1
V gene: TRBV19
J gene: TRBJ1-6
clone size: .

CDR3 DNA: TGCGCCAGCAGCAGACGACAGGGAACCGGGGAGCTGTTTTTT
CDR3 protein: CASSRRQGTGELFF
D gene: TRBD1
V gene: TRBV5-1
J gene: TRBJ2-2
clone size: .

CDR3 DNA: TGTGCCAGCTCACCAGTAACAGGGAACACTGAAGCTTTCTTT
CDR3 protein: CASSPVTGNTEAFF
D gene: .
V gene: TRBV18
J gene: TRBJ1-1
clone size: .

CDR3 DNA: TGTGCCAGCAGTTTTTACCGGGACACCCTCCCCTACGAGCAGTACTTC
CDR3 protein: CASSFYRDTLPYEQYF
D gene: .
V gene: TRBV28
J gene: TRBJ2-7
clone size: .

CDR3 DNA: TGTGCCAGCAGCCAAACGCGGCTTGAAGCTTTCTTT
CDR3 protein: CASSQTRLEAFF
D gene: .
V gene: TRBV5-8
J gene: TRBJ1-1
clone size: few

CDR3 DNA: TGCAGCGCTGGGGCGGGCTGGTCCTACGAGCAGTACTTC
CDR3 protein: CSAGAGWSYEQYF
D gene: .
V gene: TRBV29-1
J gene: TRBJ2-7
clone size: few

CDR3 DNA: TGTGCCAGCAGTTCACAGGGGGCGAACACTGAAGCTTTCTTT
CDR3 protein: CASSSQGANTEAFF
D gene: TRBD1
V gene: TRBV28
J gene: TRBJ1-1
clone size: .

CDR3 DNA: TGTGCCAGCAGTCGGGGTAGCTCCTACGAGCAGTACTTC
CDR3 protein: CASSRGSSYEQYF
D gene: .
V gene: TRBV27
J gene: TRBJ2-7
clone size: .

CDR3 DNA: TGTGCCACCAGCAGTAGCCTAGCCAGTGGGGAGACCCAGTACTTC
CDR3 protein: CATSSSLASGETQYF
D gene: .
V gene: TRBV15
J gene: TRBJ2-5
clone size: .

CDR3 DNA: TGTGCCACCCAAGGGGGGAATCAGCCCCAGCATTTT
CDR3 protein: CATQGGNQPQHF
D gene: .
V gene: TRBV7-9
J gene: TRBJ1-5
clone size: once

CDR3 DNA: TGTGCCAGCAGCTTGGCGTTCTCCCAGGGTGACGTCCTGACTTTC
CDR3 protein: CASSLAFSQGDVLTF
D gene: .
V gene: TRBV5-6
J gene: TRBJ2-6
clone size: .

CDR3 DNA: TGTGCCAGCAGTTTGGGCCTCCTCTGGGGCGAAGCTTTCTTT
CDR3 protein: CASSLGLLWGEAFF
D gene: .
V gene: TRBV28
J gene: TRBJ1-1
clone size: .

CDR3 DNA: TGTGCCAGCAGCTTAACGGGGGGGCGAGGGATGAACACTGAAGCTTTCTTT
CDR3 protein: CASSLTGGRGMNTEAFF
D gene: .
V gene: TRBV2
J gene: TRBJ1-1
clone size: .

CDR3 DNA: TGCGCCAGCAGCCAAAATAGCGGGAGGCTGGGTGAGCAGTTCTTC
CDR3 protein: CASSQNSGRLGEQFF
D gene: TRBD2
V gene: TRBV4-1
J gene: TRBJ2-1
clone size: .

CDR3 DNA: TGTGCCAGCAGTTTTTATAACTATGGCTACACCTTC
CDR3 protein: CASSFYNYGYTF
D gene: .
V gene: TRBV28
J gene: TRBJ1-2
clone size: few

CDR3 DNA: TGTGCCAGCAGCTCCGGACAGTCTGGAAACACCATATATTTT
CDR3 protein: CASSSGQSGNTIYF
D gene: .
V gene: TRBV28
J gene: TRBJ1-3
clone size: .

CDR3 DNA: TGTGCCAGCAGTGTGCAGGGGAATGGCTACACCTTC
CDR3 protein: CASSVQGNGYTF
D gene: .
V gene: TRBV2
J gene: TRBJ1-2
clone size: few

CDR3 DNA: TGTGCCAGCAGCAGTCACGCAGGGGCTGGTGAAAAACTGTTTTTT
CDR3 protein: CASSSHAGAGEKLFF
D gene: .
V gene: TRBV5-6
J gene: TRBJ1-4
clone size: once

CDR3 DNA: TGTGCCAGCAGCATTGGGACTAGCGATGAGCAGTTCTTC
CDR3 protein: CASSIGTSDEQFF
D gene: TRBD2
V gene: TRBV5-4
J gene: TRBJ2-1
clone size: .

CDR3 DNA: TGTGCCAGCAGTTCCGTTGGCGAGCAGTACTTC
CDR3 protein: CASSSVGEQYF
D gene: .
V gene: TRBV28
J gene: TRBJ2-7
clone size: .

CDR3 DNA: TGTGCCTGGACCGGTGGAAACACCATATATTTT
CDR3 protein: CAWTGGNTIYF
D gene: .
V gene: TRBV30
J gene: TRBJ1-3
clone size: .

CDR3 DNA: TGTGCCAGCAGTATCAGGGGTGCTAATGAAAAACTGTTTTTT
CDR3 protein: CASSIRGANEKLFF
D gene: .
V gene: TRBV6-1
J gene: TRBJ1-4
clone size: .

CDR3 DNA: TGTGCCAGCAGTTACGGAGGGGGCGAACAGCCCCAGCATTTT
CDR3 protein: CASSYGGGEQPQHF
D gene: TRBD1
V gene: TRBV6-5
J gene: TRBJ1-5
clone size: .